The entry that follows covers one T cell receptor beta chain sequence. Its cognate antigen has yet to be identified. Qualities for individual bases were not recorded, and no much larger clone is one base off. The immunoSEQ Assay, a bias-controlled multiplex PCR, was used to amplify TCRbeta CDR3 regions from genomic DNA. The paper's processing steps were these. Nucleated cell counts per sample were estimated from amplification of reference gene primers within the assay. To quantify the absolute abundance of each unique TCRbeta CDR3 rearrangement, sequence reads were collapsed and filtered. For each sample, productive Simpson clonality was calculated by taking the square root of Simpson's diversity index across productive rearrangements. What TCRdb holds here is the immuneACCESS table cut down to in-frame rearrangements. Part of the clones is not present; checked against another copy, under half of the missing clones reflect an unresolved V gene, and the others are unexplained. V and J calls and clone size are those listed in that table; D and trimming were worked out from the DNA. For this sample there are around 110,000 clones; around three quarters appear just once. Approximately 16% of the sample is in the top ten clones.

CDR3 length: 15 amino acids, cysteine to phenylalanine. Here the CDR3 DNA is all that survives: 45 bases in frame from base 1. V was cut back by 1 base and J by 0 bases, leaving a gap of 10 bases between them. The germline V gene yields SGDLS for CDR1 and YYNGEE for CDR2. The entry originates in a study of blood T cell repertoires in COVID-19 (dated by TCRdb to 2020 to 2022). About the study as a whole: Samples from collaborators originated in the United States, Italy and Spain and spanned both the acute and convalescent phases of COVID-19. The dataset comprised deeply sampled blood TCRbeta repertoires from subjects exposed to, actively infected with, or recovered from COVID-19. The sample metadata nearly always contained a de-identified subject ID, COVID-19 status, age in years and sex. A freely available public database, intended as a resource for researchers studying the immune response to SARS-CoV-2, is where the repertoires were released. Where available, HLA class I and class II types were taken from metadata supplied by the sample provider and were not determined by assay-based typing. The prospective study material was composed of cDNA or gDNA derived from T cells, B-cell-depleted T cells, or PBMCs. The samples were drawn from the first 160 participants of the ongoing ImmuneRACE study and from under 1,500 subjects provided by 6 global collaborators.

Collaborating institutions collected whole blood in K2EDTA tubes following their own protocols. For TCRbeta analysis, collaborator samples were shipped as frozen whole blood, as isolated PBMCs, or as DNA extracted from either sample type. The investigation overall reported the following: How much clinical and demographic metadata was included differed by source and by participant, and the metadata was provided uncurated.

Sequencing was performed on peripheral blood. The rearranged chain carries TRBV9 and TRBJ1-2, with the D gene call left open. The source of this sequence is a man aged 55 to 69 with active or convalescent COVID-19. For the CDR3, the sequence is CASSVFQYSNYGYTF. The nucleotide sequence reads TGTGCCAGCAGCGTATTCCAGTATTCTAACTATGGCTACACCTTC.